Here is one TCR beta chain with its context. The antigen is undetermined. The germline gives CDR1 LNHDA, CDR2 SQIVND (reference sequence). The CDR3 sequence is 15 residues long. Trimming took 5 bases from V and 5 from J; bases not matched to a gene: 8. The study used about 90 million PBMCs per unsorted sample for genomic DNA. This entry belongs to a study of shared clonotypes between healthy human individuals. Study-level findings and limits: Apart from blood, nothing was sampled; tissue repertoires likely differ. Represented diversity, genetic and exposure-history alike, was limited by few donors.

In the original workflow: ImmunoSEQ yielded junction-only sequences lacking quality scores, so filtering differed. Clones were sequenced by immunoSEQ multiplex PCR, and TCRdb holds only the in-frame ones, with some missing. The DNA was the basis for D and trimming; V, J and clone size are from that table. There are 490,000 or so clones in the sample; roughly 78% occur only once, and approximately 12% lies in the top ten. Source material: PBMCs. The receptor's source is a woman between 40 and 50 years old in good health. Some clones in this sample may be carry-over from other donors' samples. The rearrangement joins TRBV19 to TRBJ1-2, with 10 bases identical to TRBD1. This CDR3 reads CASSFGTGDDYGYTF. In DNA form, the CDR3 reads TGTGCCAGTAGTTTCGGGACAGGGGATGATTATGGCTACACCTTC.